The TCR beta chain described here comes from a study of blood T cell repertoires in COVID-19. Study details: Material from acute and convalescent COVID-19 was sourced from the United States, Italy and Spain. Nucleic acid was either cDNA or gDNA, and it came from T cells, B-cell-depleted T cells, or PBMCs.

Original processing notes: Reference gene primer amplification in the assay estimated nucleated cell counts. Profiled with immunoSEQ multiplex PCR; TCRdb holds only in-frame clones, not every one. D and trimming come from the DNA, and the V and J calls and clone size come from that table. The repertoire holds 65,000 to 75,000 clones, approximately 82% seen once, with over 7.5% in the top ten. Germline-derived CDR1 and CDR2 are SGHNT and YYREEE (reference sequence). V gave up 2 bases and J gave up 7 bases; unmatched junction bases: 9. This CDR3 has 17 amino acids. The V and J genes are TRBV5-4 and TRBJ2-2; 12 positions match TRBD2. Sequencing was done on a sample of peripheral blood. The sequence was obtained from an elderly woman with acute or convalescent COVID-19. CDR3 protein: CASSFAGLAGSGGELFF. The CDR3 DNA reads as TGTGCCAGCAGCTTTGCAGGACTAGCGGGGTCGGGCGGGGAGCTGTTTTTT.